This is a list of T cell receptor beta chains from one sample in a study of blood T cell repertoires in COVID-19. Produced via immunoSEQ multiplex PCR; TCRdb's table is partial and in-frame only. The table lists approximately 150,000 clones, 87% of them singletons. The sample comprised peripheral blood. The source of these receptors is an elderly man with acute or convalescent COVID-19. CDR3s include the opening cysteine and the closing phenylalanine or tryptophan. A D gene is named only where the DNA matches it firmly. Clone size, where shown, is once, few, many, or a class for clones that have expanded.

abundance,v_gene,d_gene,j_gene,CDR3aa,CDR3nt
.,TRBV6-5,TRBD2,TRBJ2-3,CANHGGGAGEDTQYF,TGTGCCAACCACGGCGGGGGGGCGGGAGAAGATACGCAGTATTTT
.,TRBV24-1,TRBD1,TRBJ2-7,CATSDTGQGGYEQYF,TGTGCCACCAGTGACACGGGACAGGGGGGTTACGAGCAGTACTTC
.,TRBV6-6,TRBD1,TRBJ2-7,CASSSPGQGAYEQYF,TGTGCCAGCAGTTCCCCGGGACAGGGGGCATACGAGCAGTACTTC
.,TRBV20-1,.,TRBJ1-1,CSAFRATEAFF,TGCAGTGCTTTCAGGGCCACTGAAGCTTTCTTT
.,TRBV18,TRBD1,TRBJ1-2,CASSPTGEGLGYTF,TGTGCCAGCTCACCGACAGGGGAGGGCCTTGGCTACACCTTC
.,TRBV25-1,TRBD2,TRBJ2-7,CASTSGGRYEQYF,TGTGCCAGCACCAGCGGGGGGAGGTACGAGCAGTACTTC
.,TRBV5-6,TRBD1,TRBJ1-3,CASNGQGLNTIYF,TGTGCCAGCAACGGACAGGGTTTAAACACCATATATTTT
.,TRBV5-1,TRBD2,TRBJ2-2,CARSSLAGGTGELFF,TGCGCCCGCAGCTCCTTAGCGGGGGGGACCGGGGAGCTGTTTTTT
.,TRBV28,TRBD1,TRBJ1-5,CAAEGTGKLSNQPQHF,TGTGCCGCGGAAGGGACAGGGAAGTTGAGCAATCAGCCCCAGCATTTT
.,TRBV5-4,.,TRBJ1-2,CASSRPPGATNYGYTF,TGTGCCAGCAGCCGCCCACCGGGTGCCACTAACTATGGCTACACCTTC
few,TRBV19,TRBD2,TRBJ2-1,CASSIGGGYNEQFF,TGTGCCAGTAGTATAGGCGGGGGTTACAATGAGCAGTTCTTC
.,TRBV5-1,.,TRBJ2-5,CASSKQGYQETQYF,TGCGCCAGCAGCAAACAGGGTTATCAAGAGACCCAGTACTTC
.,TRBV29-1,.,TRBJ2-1,CSVVGGTSSYNEQFF,TGCAGCGTTGTGGGCGGGACGAGCTCCTACAATGAGCAGTTCTTC
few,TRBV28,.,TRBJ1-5,CASSRQANQPQHF,TGTGCCAGCAGCCGACAGGCCAATCAGCCCCAGCATTTT
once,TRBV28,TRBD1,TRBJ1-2,CASRETGVDGYTF,TGTGCCAGCAGGGAGACAGGGGTTGATGGCTACACCTTC
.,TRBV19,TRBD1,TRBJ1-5,CASSIGQGQPQHF,TGTGCCAGTAGTATCGGACAGGGCCAGCCCCAGCATTTT
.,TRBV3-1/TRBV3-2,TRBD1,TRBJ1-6,CASSQGGTGVITLHF,TGTGCCAGCAGCCAAGGAGGGACAGGCGTAATAACCCTCCACTTT
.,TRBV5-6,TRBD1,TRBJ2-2,CASSWGQENTGELFF,TGTGCCAGCAGCTGGGGACAGGAAAACACCGGGGAGCTGTTTTTT
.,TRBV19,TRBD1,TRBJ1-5,CASSKTGPQPQHF,TGTGCCAGTAGTAAGACAGGGCCTCAGCCCCAGCATTTT
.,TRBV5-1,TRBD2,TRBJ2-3,CASSLGTRDSTDTQYF,TGCGCCAGCAGCTTGGGGACTAGAGACAGCACAGATACGCAGTATTTT
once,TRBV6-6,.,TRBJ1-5,CASSYMVSVNQPQHF,TGTGCCAGCAGTTACATGGTTAGCGTCAATCAGCCCCAGCATTTT
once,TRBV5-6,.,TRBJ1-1,CASTSRVNTEAFF,TGTGCCAGCACCAGCAGGGTGAACACTGAAGCTTTCTTT
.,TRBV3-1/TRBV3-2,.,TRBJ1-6,CASRSSWGSPLHF,TGTGCCAGCAGATCCTCTTGGGGCTCACCCCTCCACTTT
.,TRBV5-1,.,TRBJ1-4,CASSWEGITNEKLFF,TGCGCCAGCAGCTGGGAGGGCATTACTAATGAAAAACTGTTTTTT
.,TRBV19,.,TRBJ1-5,CASSWDRGVQPQHF,TGTGCCAGTAGTTGGGACCGGGGGGTTCAGCCCCAGCATTTT
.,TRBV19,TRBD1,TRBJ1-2,CASSPQTGGYTF,TGTGCCAGTAGTCCGCAGACAGGGGGCTACACCTTC
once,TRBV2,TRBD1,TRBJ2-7,CASRGQGLSYEQYF,TGTGCCAGCAGGGGACAGGGACTTTCCTACGAGCAGTACTTC
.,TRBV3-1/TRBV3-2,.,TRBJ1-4,CASSQQTSRATNEKLFF,TGTGCCAGCAGCCAACAAACATCCCGTGCAACTAATGAAAAACTGTTTTTT
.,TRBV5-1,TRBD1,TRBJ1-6,CASSPSQGVSSPLHF,TGCGCCAGCAGCCCTTCACAGGGGGTGAGTTCACCCCTCCACTTT
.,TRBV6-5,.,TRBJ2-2,CASRTAEVGELFF,TGTGCCAGCAGGACCGCCGAGGTCGGGGAGCTGTTTTTT
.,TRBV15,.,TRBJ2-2,CATSRDPGLGELFF,TGTGCCACCAGCAGAGATCCGGGACTCGGGGAGCTGTTTTTT
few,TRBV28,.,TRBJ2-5,CASNRGMETQYF,TGTGCCAGCAATCGAGGTATGGAGACCCAGTACTTC
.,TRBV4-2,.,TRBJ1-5,CASSQVDRFLDQPQHF,TGTGCCAGCAGCCAAGTTGACAGGTTCCTCGATCAGCCCCAGCATTTT
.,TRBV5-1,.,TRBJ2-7,CASSATTSSPLEQYF,TGCGCCAGCAGCGCCACGACTAGTTCCCCCCTCGAGCAGTACTTC
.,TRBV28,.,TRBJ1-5,CASRKTEHSNQPQHF,TGTGCCAGCAGGAAAACAGAACATAGCAATCAGCCCCAGCATTTT
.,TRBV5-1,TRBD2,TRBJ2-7,CASSLGGGLSYEQYF,TGCGCCAGCAGCTTGGGCGGGGGACTCTCCTACGAGCAGTACTTC
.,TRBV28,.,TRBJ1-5,CASTTGTFNQPQHF,TGTGCCAGCACCACCGGGACATTCAATCAGCCCCAGCATTTT
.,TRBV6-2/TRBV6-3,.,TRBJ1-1,CASSRPPQDLRSEAFF,TGTGCCAGCAGCCGCCCCCCTCAGGATTTGCGCTCTGAAGCTTTCTTT
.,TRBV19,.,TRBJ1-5,CASSIPGGRYSNQPQHF,TGTGCCAGTAGTATTCCCGGCGGGAGGTATAGCAATCAGCCCCAGCATTTT
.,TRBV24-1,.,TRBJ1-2,CATSPSTSVYGYTF,TGTGCCACCAGTCCAAGCACCTCCGTCTATGGCTACACCTTC
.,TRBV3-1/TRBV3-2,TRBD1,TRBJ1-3,CASSLRGTEGNTIYF,TGTGCCAGCAGCCTACGAGGGACAGAAGGTAACACCATATATTTT
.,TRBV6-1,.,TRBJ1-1,CASSEFTVNTEAFF,TGTGCCAGCAGTGAATTCACTGTGAACACTGAAGCTTTCTTT
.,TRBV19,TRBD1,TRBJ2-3,CASSLRGPGTDTQYF,TGTGCCAGTAGTCTCAGGGGGCCTGGTACAGATACGCAGTATTTT
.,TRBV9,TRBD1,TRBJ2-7,CASSAQGDPIYEQYF,TGTGCCAGCAGCGCCCAGGGGGACCCTATCTACGAGCAGTACTTC
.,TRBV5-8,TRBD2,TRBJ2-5,CASSWGTSGQETQYF,TGTGCCAGCAGCTGGGGGACTAGCGGACAAGAGACCCAGTACTTC
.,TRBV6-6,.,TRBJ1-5,CASSSYANQPQHF,TGTGCCAGCAGTTCCTATGCCAATCAGCCCCAGCATTTT
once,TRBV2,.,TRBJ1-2,CATAGTGYGYTF,TGTGCCACCGCGGGGACGGGTTATGGCTACACCTTC
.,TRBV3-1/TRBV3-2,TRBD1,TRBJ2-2,CASSLQGRELFF,TGTGCCAGCAGCCTACAGGGGAGGGAGCTGTTTTTT
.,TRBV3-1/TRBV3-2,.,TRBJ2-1,CASSQVKVRGEQFF,TGTGCCAGCAGCCAAGTTAAGGTCCGCGGTGAGCAGTTCTTC
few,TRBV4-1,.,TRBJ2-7,CASSQGPRGGRSYEQYF,TGCGCCAGCAGCCAAGGTCCCCGGGGAGGCCGATCCTACGAGCAGTACTTC